This T cell receptor beta chain is from a study of blood T cell repertoires in COVID-19. Study information: The samples span acute and convalescent COVID-19 from the United States, Italy and Spain. The cDNA or gDNA used as material had been derived from T cells, B-cell-depleted T cells, or PBMCs.

Original processing methods: By means of reference gene primer amplification, nucleated cell counts were estimated. Clones were read by immunoSEQ multiplex PCR, and TCRdb kept only the in-frame ones, dropping some. D and trimming come from the DNA, and the V and J calls and clone size come from that table. The table records 190,000 or so clones, 75% to 85% of them present only once. This clone was seen a few times. The CDR3 has 11 residues. Trimming removed 8 bases from V and 6 bases from J, with 10 bases in between. Germline assignment: CDR1 MNHEY and CDR2 SVGAGI. This chain joins TRBV6-5 and TRBJ1-2, with TRBD1 as a possible D gene (5 bases). Sequencing was performed on PBMCs or T cells enriched from blood (not recorded which). This TCR came from a middle-aged man who had recovered from COVID-19. The CDR3 sequence is CASSPGDGYTF. CDR3 nucleotides: TGTGCCAGCTCTCCGGGGGATGGCTACACCTTC.